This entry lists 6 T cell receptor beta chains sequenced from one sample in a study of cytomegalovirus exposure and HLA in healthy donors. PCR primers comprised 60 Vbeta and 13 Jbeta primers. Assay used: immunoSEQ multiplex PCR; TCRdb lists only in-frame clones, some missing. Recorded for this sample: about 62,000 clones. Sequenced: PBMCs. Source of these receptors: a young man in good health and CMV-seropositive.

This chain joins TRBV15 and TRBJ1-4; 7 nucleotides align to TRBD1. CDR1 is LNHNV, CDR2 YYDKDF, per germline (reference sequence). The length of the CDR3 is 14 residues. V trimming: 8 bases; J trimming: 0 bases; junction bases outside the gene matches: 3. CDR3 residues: CATQDRATNEKLFF. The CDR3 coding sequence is TGTGCCACCCAAGACAGGGCAACTAATGAAAAACTGTTTTTT.

Here the CDR3 DNA reads TGTGCCAGCAGCCAAGATAGGGGGTCGGCCTACAATGAGCAGTTCTTC. It is translated as CASSQDRGSAYNEQFF. This rearrangement joins TRBV4-2 to TRBJ2-1; possible D gene TRBD1, 6 bases. The CDR3 length is 16 residues. Trimming left V 0 bases short and J 2 bases short, with 11 bases between. Looked up from germline, CDR1 is LGHNA and CDR2 is YNFKEQ.

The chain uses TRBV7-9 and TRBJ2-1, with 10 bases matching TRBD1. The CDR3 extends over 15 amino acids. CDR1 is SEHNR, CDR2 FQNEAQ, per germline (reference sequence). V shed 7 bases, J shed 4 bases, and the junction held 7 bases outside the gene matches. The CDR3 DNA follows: TGTGCCAGCACCGAAGACAGGGGGCCTTACAATGAGCAGTTCTTC. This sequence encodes CASTEDRGPYNEQFF.

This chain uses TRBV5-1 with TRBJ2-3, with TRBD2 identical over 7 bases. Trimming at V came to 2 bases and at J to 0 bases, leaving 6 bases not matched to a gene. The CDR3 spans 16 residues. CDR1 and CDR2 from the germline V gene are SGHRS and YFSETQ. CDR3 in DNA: TGCGCCAGCAGCTTAGTTGAGCGGGGTAGCACAGATACGCAGTATTTT. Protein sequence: CASSLVERGSTDTQYF.

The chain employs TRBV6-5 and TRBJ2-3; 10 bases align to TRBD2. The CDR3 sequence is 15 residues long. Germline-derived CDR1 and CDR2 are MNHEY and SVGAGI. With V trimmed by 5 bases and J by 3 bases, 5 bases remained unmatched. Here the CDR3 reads CASSRRLAGTDTQYF. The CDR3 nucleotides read TGTGCCAGCAGTAGAAGACTAGCGGGTACAGATACGCAGTATTTT.

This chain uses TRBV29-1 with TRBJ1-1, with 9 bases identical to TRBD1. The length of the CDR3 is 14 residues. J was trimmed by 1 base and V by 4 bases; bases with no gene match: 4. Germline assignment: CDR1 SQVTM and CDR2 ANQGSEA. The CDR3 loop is CSVGGTGTNTEAFF. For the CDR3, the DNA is TGCAGCGTTGGGGGGACAGGGACGAACACTGAAGCTTTCTTT.